The clone carrying this T cell receptor beta chain has just a few counts. The data derive from a study of Graves' ophthalmopathy and Graves' hyperthyroidism. In germline, CDR1 is SGDLS, CDR2 YYNGEE. The V end was cut by 4 bases, the J end by 9 bases, with 17 bases between. The length of the CDR3 is 14 residues. Investigators amplified TCR beta CDR3 regions from RNA transcripts. Amplification began with first-round RT-PCR using HTBI primers, then second-round multiplex PCR was performed. TCRdb ran MiXCR on the multiplex PCR reads and lists one entry per CDR3 protein. The sample holds 500,000 to 700,000 distinct CDR3 sequences, 22% seen once.

The source is a woman in her late teens or twenties with stable Graves' hyperthyroidism. Some clones in this sample may be carry-over from other donors' samples. The rearrangement links TRBV9 to TRBJ2-1; TRBD1 might be the D (6 bases). Sequenced sample: peripheral blood. The CDR3 loop is CASSQGLAFVEQFF. In DNA, the CDR3 is TGTGCCAGCAGCCAGGGGTTAGCGTTTGTTGAGCAGTTCTTC.